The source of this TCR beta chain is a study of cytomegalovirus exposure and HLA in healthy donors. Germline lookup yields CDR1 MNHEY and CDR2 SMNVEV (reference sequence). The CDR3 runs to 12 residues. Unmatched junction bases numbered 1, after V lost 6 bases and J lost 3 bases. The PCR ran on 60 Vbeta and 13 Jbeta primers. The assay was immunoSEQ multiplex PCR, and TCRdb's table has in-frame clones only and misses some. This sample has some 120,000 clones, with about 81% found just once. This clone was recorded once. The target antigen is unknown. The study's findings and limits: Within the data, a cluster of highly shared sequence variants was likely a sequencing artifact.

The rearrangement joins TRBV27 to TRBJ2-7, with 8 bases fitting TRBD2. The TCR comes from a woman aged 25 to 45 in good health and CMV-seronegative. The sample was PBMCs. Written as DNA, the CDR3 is TGTGCCAGCAGAGCGGGAGACTACGAGCAGTACTTC. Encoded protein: CASRAGDYEQYF.